The clone carrying this TCR beta chain was picked up a small number of times. This sample was taken from a study of T cell changes during pregnancy in multiple sclerosis. Between the trimmed V and J ends, which lost 0 bases and 4 bases, there was a span of 7 bases. Germline V gene sequence: CDR1 GTSNPN, CDR2 SVGIG (reference sequence). The CDR3 covers 13 residues. Using immunoSEQ multiplex PCR, the repertoire was profiled, and TCRdb retains in-frame clones only, with some absent. The repertoire holds roughly 40,000 clones, with roughly 92% as singletons. The material was peripheral blood, obtained before pregnancy. The TCR was taken from a female donor with multiple sclerosis, enrolled in a pregnancy study. V gene TRBV30 combines with J gene TRBJ1-5; D possibly corresponds to TRBD1 (5 bases). CDR3 sequence: CAWSVQDNQPQHF. The CDR3 DNA is TGTGCCTGGAGTGTACAGGATAATCAGCCCCAGCATTTT.